This T cell receptor (beta chain) was sequenced for a study of cytomegalovirus exposure and HLA in healthy donors. In the PCR, 60 Vbeta and 13 Jbeta primers were used. Sequencing was performed with immunoSEQ multiplex PCR; in TCRdb, only in-frame clones are kept and a portion is missing. The sample includes around 130,000 clones, roughly 79% of them seen just once. This clone was detected once. Its antigen remains unidentified. Trimming pared 6 bases from V and 1 base from J, leaving 15 bases between. CDR3 size: 15 residues. Germline V lookup: CDR1 MDHEN, CDR2 SYDVKM. Notes on the study in general: According to an earlier analysis, most TCR beta V segments yielded productive rearrangements about 87% or about 30% of the time. It was reported that TCR beta sequences correctly inferred the HLA-A and HLA-B alleles for most subjects.

The rearrangement joins TRBV28 to TRBJ1-1, with a tentative D call TRBD1 (5 bases). The specimen sequenced was PBMCs. The TCR was taken from a woman between 35 and 50 years old in good health and CMV-seronegative. The CDR3 spells CASSSWGDWNTEAFF. As DNA, the CDR3 is TGTGCCAGCAGCTCCTGGGGGGACTGGAACACTGAAGCTTTCTTT.